In this sample, the clone carrying this TCR beta chain turned up many times. Its antigen is unidentified. Time point given: newly diagnosed GD, antithyroid drugs for less than 3 months. From RNA extracted from PBMCs, the TCR library was made. The sample is drawn from a study of regulatory T cells in long-lasting Graves disease. Combining iRepertoire HTBI primers with Arm-PCR of CDR3 regions, the authors built TCR beta libraries. TCRdb re-derived calls from the multiplex PCR reads in MiXCR, one entry per CDR3 protein. Of 400,000 to 450,000 distinct CDR3 sequences in the sample, about 16% are singletons; the top ten hold around 17%. Study results and caveats: Results may be inaccurate due to the small sample size.

These data also formed part of another study, on T cells in Graves' hyperthyroidism and ophthalmopathy.

The source material was peripheral blood mononuclear cells (PBMCs), sampled at new diagnosis, from a patient treated with antithyroid drugs. This receptor was taken from a woman aged 25 to 39 with Graves disease.

The CDR3 sequence: CASSRQWNGETQYF. The CDR3 DNA reads as TGTGCCAGCAGTCGACAGTGGAATGGCGAGACCCAGTACTTC. The gene calls are TRBV6-1 and TRBJ2-5; maybe TRBD1 (5 bases). The V and J ends lost 5 bases and 5 bases respectively, with 15 bases between them. The CDR3 is 14 amino acids. The germline V gene encodes CDR1 MNHNS and CDR2 SASEGT.